These T cell receptor beta chains were read from a single sample in a study of blood T cells in healthy people across ages. One entry per CDR3 protein results from TCRdb running MiXCR on the 5' RACE reads. The sample carries around 1.5 million distinct CDR3 sequences, approximately 60% recorded once. Sequenced material: blood. Source of these receptors: a man in his late teens or twenties in good health. CDR3s include the opening cysteine and the closing phenylalanine or tryptophan. The order of the fields is CDR3 protein, CDR3 DNA, CDR3 length, V gene, J gene, D gene, clone size. D genes are given only for firm matches. Clone sizes are given selectively: once, few, many, or a class where the clone is expanded.

CASSLLPQNTGELFF	TGTGCCAGCAGCTTATTGCCACAGAACACCGGGGAGCTGTTTTTT	15	TRBV11-1	TRBJ2-2	.	.
CSARDLQKSYEQYF	TGCAGTGCTAGAGATCTCCAGAAGTCCTACGAGCAGTACTTC	14	TRBV20-1	TRBJ2-7	.	.
CASSPDKGYNEQFF	TGCGCCAGCAGTCCGGATAAGGGCTACAATGAGCAGTTCTTC	14	TRBV4-1	TRBJ2-1	.	.
CASSGDSDTDTQYF	TGTGCCAGCAGCGGGGACAGCGACACAGATACGCAGTATTTT	14	TRBV5-6	TRBJ2-3	TRBD1	.
CASSHLDRTRQDTQYF	TGTGCCAGCAGCCACCTCGACAGGACACGGCAAGATACGCAGTATTTT	16	TRBV12-3/TRBV12-4	TRBJ2-3	.	.
CASSLEGSGEQFF	TGTGCCAGCAGCTTGGAAGGTTCTGGTGAGCAGTTCTTC	13	TRBV5-5	TRBJ2-1	.	few
CASGLLVAGRLGNEQFF	TGTGCTAGTGGTTTGCTAGTAGCGGGAAGGTTGGGCAATGAGCAGTTCTTC	17	TRBV12-5	TRBJ2-1	TRBD2	few
CASSRNWQETQYF	TGTGCCAGCAGTAGGAACTGGCAAGAGACCCAGTACTTC	13	TRBV6-1	TRBJ2-5	.	.
CATSSNLGSYNEQYF	TGTGCCACCAGCAGCAACTTGGGATCCTACAATGAGCAGTACTTC	15	TRBV15	TRBJ2-7	.	.
CASSLAIGHSETQYF	TGTGCCAGCAGCTTAGCGATCGGACATTCGGAGACCCAGTACTTC	15	TRBV7-2	TRBJ2-5	.	.
CASSLVPGRAFF	TGTGCCAGCAGCTTAGTGCCGGGACGGGCTTTCTTT	12	TRBV7-9	TRBJ1-1	.	once
CASNPASTDTQYF	TGTGCCAGCAACCCAGCTAGCACAGATACGCAGTATTTT	13	TRBV7-6	TRBJ2-3	.	.
CASSLGRVSDTQYF	TGTGCCAGCAGCTTAGGCAGGGTTTCAGATACGCAGTATTTT	14	TRBV7-2	TRBJ2-3	.	.
CASSLGPKGQGGNSPLHF	TGTGCCAGCAGTCTCGGCCCGAAGGGACAGGGTGGAAATTCACCCCTCCACTTT	18	TRBV28	TRBJ1-6	TRBD1	once
CASSQESLARNEQFF	TGTGCCAGCAGCCAAGAGTCCCTAGCCCGCAATGAGCAGTTCTTC	15	TRBV3-1	TRBJ2-1	.	.
CASSEWDAGEKLFF	TGTGCCAGCAGCGAATGGGACGCAGGGGAAAAACTGTTTTTT	14	TRBV2	TRBJ1-4	.	.
CASTPGGNSYEQYF	TGTGCCAGCACCCCCGGCGGGAACTCCTACGAGCAGTACTTC	14	TRBV7-9	TRBJ2-7	.	.
CASSQESAGRADTQYF	TGCGCCAGCAGCCAAGAATCAGCCGGGAGGGCAGATACGCAGTATTTT	16	TRBV4-1	TRBJ2-3	TRBD2	.
CASSVGGTEQFF	TGTGCCAGCAGTGTAGGGGGGACTGAGCAGTTCTTC	12	TRBV9	TRBJ2-1	.	few
CSALRDPNQPQHF	TGCAGTGCTCTCCGGGATCCCAATCAGCCCCAGCATTTT	13	TRBV20-1	TRBJ1-5	.	few
CASSVRFYTF	TGTGCCAGCAGCGTAAGGTTCTACACCTTC	10	TRBV9	TRBJ1-2	.	.
CASSLSRARMSTGELFF	TGTGCCAGCAGTTTGAGCAGGGCTAGAATGAGCACCGGGGAGCTGTTTTTT	17	TRBV12-3/TRBV12-4	TRBJ2-2	.	.
CASSQGQGTTNEKLFF	TGCGCCAGCAGCCAAGGACAGGGTACAACTAATGAAAAACTGTTTTTT	16	TRBV4-3	TRBJ1-4	TRBD1	.
CASSQDRQAIYYEQYF	TGCGCCAGCAGCCAAGATCGACAGGCGATCTACTACGAGCAGTACTTC	16	TRBV4-1	TRBJ2-7	.	.
CSARSGVNEKLFF	TGCAGTGCTAGATCCGGTGTAAATGAAAAACTGTTTTTT	13	TRBV20-1	TRBJ1-4	.	.
CASSTGEGVHTGELFF	TGTGCCAGCAGCACAGGGGAAGGGGTCCACACCGGGGAGCTGTTTTTT	16	TRBV6-1	TRBJ2-2	TRBD1	.
CASSLGRRGEQFF	TGTGCCAGCAGTTTGGGGCGGAGGGGTGAGCAGTTCTTC	13	TRBV12-3/TRBV12-4	TRBJ2-1	.	.
CSARALNEQFF	TGCAGTGCTAGAGCCCTCAATGAGCAGTTCTTC	11	TRBV20-1	TRBJ2-1	.	.
CASSFGRQPQHF	TGTGCCAGCAGCTTTGGTCGTCAGCCCCAGCATTTT	12	TRBV7-2	TRBJ1-5	.	once